This T cell receptor beta chain stems from a study of radiation and T cells in renal cell carcinoma. In its sample, this clone was seen a few times. Looked up from germline, CDR1 is SGHRS and CDR2 is YFSETQ. The J segment lost 3 bases and the V segment lost 4 bases, leaving 7 bases of the junction unmatched. CDR3 size: 15 residues. Sample treatment: 15 Gy SBRT to primary tumor, nephrectomy 4 weeks later. This table comes from immunoSEQ multiplex PCR, and its TCRdb copy is limited to in-frame clones, with some not included. The sample lists roughly 12,000 clones; roughly a third were seen once. The material sequenced was tumor tissue, taken from a patient whose treatment included radiotherapy and nephrectomy. The receptor was derived from a man in his sixties with renal cell carcinoma. This chain connects TRBV5-1 to TRBJ2-1, with 7 bases fitting TRBD2. CDR3 coding DNA: TGCGCCAGCAGCGGGTCCGGGGGGTACTACAATGAGCAGTTCTTC. Its translation is CASSGSGGYYNEQFF. The full variable domain, in which reference TRBV5-1 and TRBJ2-1 provide the parts outside the CDR3, is KAGVTQTPRYLIKTRGQQVTLSCSPISGHRSVSWYQQTPGQGLQFLFEYFSETQRNKGNFPGRFSGRQFSNSRSEMNVSTLELGDSALYLCASSGSGGYYNEQFFGPGTRLTVL.